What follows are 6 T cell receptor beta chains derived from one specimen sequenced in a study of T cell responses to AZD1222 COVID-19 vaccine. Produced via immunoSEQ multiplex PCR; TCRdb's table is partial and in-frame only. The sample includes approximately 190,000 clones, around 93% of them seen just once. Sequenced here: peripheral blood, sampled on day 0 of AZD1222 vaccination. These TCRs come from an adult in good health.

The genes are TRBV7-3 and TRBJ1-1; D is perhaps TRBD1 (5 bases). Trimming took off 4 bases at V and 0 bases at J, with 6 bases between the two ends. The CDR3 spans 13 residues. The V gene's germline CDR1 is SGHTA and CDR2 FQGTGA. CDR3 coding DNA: TGTGCCAGCAGCTCCAGGGTGAACACTGAAGCTTTCTTT. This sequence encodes CASSSRVNTEAFF.

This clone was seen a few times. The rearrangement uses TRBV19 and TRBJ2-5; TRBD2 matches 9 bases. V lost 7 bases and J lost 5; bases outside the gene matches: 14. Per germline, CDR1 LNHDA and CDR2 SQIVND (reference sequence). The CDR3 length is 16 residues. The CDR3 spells CASTDYWVAGVETQYF. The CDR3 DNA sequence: TGTGCCAGTACTGACTATTGGGTAGCGGGAGTGGAGACCCAGTACTTC.

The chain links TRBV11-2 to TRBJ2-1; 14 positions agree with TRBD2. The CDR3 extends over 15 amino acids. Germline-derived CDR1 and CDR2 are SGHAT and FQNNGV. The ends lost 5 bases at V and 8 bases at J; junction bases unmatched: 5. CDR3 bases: TGTGCCAGCAGCAGACTAGCGGGAGGGAGGTATGAGCAGTTCTTC. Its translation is CASSRLAGGRYEQFF.

This chain's CDR3 is CASSTTGTGPYEQYF. The CDR3 DNA is TGTGCCAGCAGCACCACCGGGACAGGGCCCTACGAGCAGTACTTC. This chain connects TRBV7-9 to TRBJ2-7, with 9 nucleotides matching TRBD1. CDR1 is SEHNR and CDR2 is FQNEAQ in the germline V gene (reference sequence). Trimming cost V 5 bases and J 2 bases; bases outside gene matches: 7. The length of the CDR3 is 15 residues.

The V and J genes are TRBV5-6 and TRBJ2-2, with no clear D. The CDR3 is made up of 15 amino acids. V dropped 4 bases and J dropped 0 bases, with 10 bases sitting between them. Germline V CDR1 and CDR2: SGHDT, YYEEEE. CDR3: CASSAYKANTGELFF. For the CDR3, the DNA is TGTGCCAGCAGCGCCTACAAGGCGAACACCGGGGAGCTGTTTTTT.

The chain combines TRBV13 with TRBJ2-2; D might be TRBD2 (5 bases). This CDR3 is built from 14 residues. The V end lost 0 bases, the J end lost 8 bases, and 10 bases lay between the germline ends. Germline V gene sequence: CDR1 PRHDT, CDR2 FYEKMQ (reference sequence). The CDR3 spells CASSLGLREGELFF. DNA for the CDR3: TGTGCCAGCAGCTTAGGCCTAAGGGAGGGGGAGCTGTTTTTT.